The T cell receptor beta chain described here comes from a study of shared clonotypes between healthy human individuals. For the study at large: Participating donors consisted of two women and a few men aged 18 to 49.

Profiled with immunoSEQ multiplex PCR; TCRdb holds only in-frame clones, not every one. In the table there are hundreds of thousands of clones, around 97% of which are singletons. Study observations and caveats: Blood was the sole source, and tissue repertoires probably differ.

CDR1 and CDR2 from the germline V gene are MDHEN and SYDVKM. The CDR3 spans 14 residues. The V gene lost 5 bases and the J gene lost 0 bases, with 5 bases spanning the gap. A word on this clone: Its cognate antigen is unknown.

The chain combines TRBV28 with TRBJ2-6; D not resolved. The receptor was isolated from a woman aged 25 to 45 in good health. Source material: naive CD4+ T cells sorted from blood. Subset defined: CD45RA+ positively selected. The CDR3 spells CASSQRSGANVLTF. CDR3 DNA: TGTGCCAGCAGTCAGCGCTCTGGGGCCAACGTCCTGACTTTC.